The next 32 T cell receptor beta chains were all read from a single sample in a study of T-cell reconstitution after alpha-beta-depleted transplantation in children. Unique molecular identifiers were used in preparing the TCRbeta library. TCRdb analysed the PCR reads with MiXCR anew, one entry per CDR3 protein. Among 300,000 to 350,000 distinct CDR3 sequences listed, 16% were seen once. Sequencing used PBMCs, mostly from graft donor cells, obtained 360 days after TCRalphabeta/CD19-depleted stem cell transplant. These receptors were obtained from a male patient aged 2 to 10 who had a stem cell transplant for acute lymphoblastic leukemia, so the T cells may come from the graft donor.

This clonotype was counted many times. The J gene is TRBJ2-7, the V gene TRBV20-1, with D hard to call. The V gene's germline CDR1 is DFQATT and CDR2 SNEGSKA (reference sequence). The CDR3 totals 11 residues. V lost 6 bases and J lost 3, with 9 bases in between. The CDR3 nucleotides read TGCAGTGCAGCTAGTTTCTACGAGCAGTACTTC. It yields the protein CSAASFYEQYF.

This clonotype has just a few counts. The chain employs TRBV12-3 or TRBV12-4 and TRBJ1-5; D remains unclear. V gave up 5 bases and J gave up 2 bases, with 7 bases separating them. The CDR3 has 13 amino acids. The DNA of the CDR3 is TGTGCCAGCAGTCCCTTAGGCAATCAGCCCCAGCATTTT. It codes for CASSPLGNQPQHF.

This clonotype has a handful of counts. The gene calls are TRBV11-2 and TRBJ1-1; 7 positions match TRBD1. V lost 5 bases and J lost 6; bases outside the gene matches: 9. This CDR3 is 14 amino acids long. Per the germline V gene, CDR1 is SGHAT and CDR2 is FQNNGV. The CDR3 reads CASSRRGGESEAFF. The CDR3 coding sequence is TGTGCCAGCAGCCGCAGGGGGGGCGAATCTGAAGCTTTCTTT.

The gene calls are TRBV7-9 and TRBJ1-1; the D is unclear. The CDR3 has 15 amino acids. Germline V CDR1 and CDR2: SEHNR, FQNEAQ (reference sequence). Deletions cut 5 bases from V and 3 bases from J, with 16 bases between. The CDR3 bases are TGTGCCAGCAGCATATTAGGCCGAGCCTACACTGAAGCTTTCTTT. It specifies CASSILGRAYTEAFF. The full variable domain, its missing parts supplied by reference TRBV7-9 and TRBJ1-1, is DTGVSQNPRHKITKRGQNVTFRCDPISEHNRLYWYRQTLGQGPEFLTYFQNEAQLEKSRLLSDRFSAERPKGSFSTLEIQRTEQGDSAMYLCASSILGRAYTEAFFGQGTRLTVV.

There are many counts of this clonotype. The chain is built from TRBV6-5 and TRBJ2-6; D uncertain. This CDR3 spans 15 amino acids. Trimming cost V 2 bases and J 0 bases, with 5 bases left between them. Looked up from germline, CDR1 is MNHEY and CDR2 is SVGAGI. The CDR3 DNA sequence: TGTGCCAGCAGTTACCGGGCCTCTGGGGCCAACGTCCTGACTTTC. It codes for CASSYRASGANVLTF.

This clonotype was detected a few times. The chain uses TRBV28 and TRBJ2-1, with a possible D match to TRBD2 (6 bases). V lost 5 bases, J lost 3 bases, and 11 bases lay in between. The CDR3 consists of 14 residues. Per the germline V gene, CDR1 is MDHEN and CDR2 is SYDVKM. CDR3 loop: CASSLASVYNEQFF. CDR3 DNA: TGTGCCAGCAGTCTAGCTAGCGTCTACAATGAGCAGTTCTTC. Combining the CDR3 with reference TRBV28 and TRBJ2-1 gives the whole variable domain DVKVTQSSRYLVKRTGEKVFLECVQDMDHENMFWYRQDPGLGLRLIYFSYDVKMKEKGDIPEGYSVSREKKERFSLILESASTNQTSMYLCASSLASVYNEQFFGPGTRLTVL.

The CDR3 nucleotides read TGTGCCAGCAGTTCGAGACAGACGTTCTCTTCTGGAAACACCATATATTTT. It specifies CASSSRQTFSSGNTIYF. The J gene is TRBJ1-3, the V gene TRBV6-2 or TRBV6-3; possible D gene TRBD1, 5 bases. Deletions cut 4 bases from V and 1 base from J, with 17 bases between. Germline V gene sequence: CDR1 MNHEY, CDR2 SVGEGT. The CDR3 runs to 17 residues.

The gene calls are TRBV29-1 and TRBJ2-7; the D gene is possibly TRBD1 (6 bases). The CDR3 covers 13 residues. The germline V gene has CDR1 SQVTM and CDR2 ANQGSEA. V dropped 7 bases and J dropped 2 bases, with 15 bases sitting between them. Here the CDR3 reads CSASPGAAYEQYF. The CDR3 bases are TGCAGCGCCTCCCCAGGGGCCGCCTACGAGCAGTACTTC.

Worth noting for this clonotype: The junction and the germline gene differ at one end; a read error may be behind it. This chain joins TRBV2 and TRBJ2-3; 12 bases match TRBD2. Germline assignment: CDR1 SNHLY and CDR2 FYNNEI. The CDR3 consists of 19 residues. The CDR3 bases are TGTACCAGCAGTTTCCCGCCGACTCTAGCGGGAGGGCCGACAGATACGCAGTATTTT. This sequence encodes CTSSFPPTLAGGPTDTQYF.

To note about this clonotype: A read error is likely, as this CDR3 ends without the conserved phenylalanine or tryptophan. The genes are TRBV29-1 and TRBJ2-3, with D possibly being TRBD2 (5 bases). Trimming left V 4 bases short and J 2 bases short, with 16 bases between. CDR1 is SQVTM, CDR2 ANQGSEA, per germline. The CDR3 consists of 15 residues. CDR3 nucleotide sequence: TGCAGCGTTGCGGGGAGAGAAAAGGACACAGATACGCAGTATGTT. Its protein product is CSVAGREKDTDTQYV.

In its sample, this clonotype was seen a few times. The J gene is TRBJ2-3, the V gene TRBV28; TRBD2 is a possible D gene (5 bases). The V end lost 1 base, the J end lost 1 base, and 18 bases lay between the germline ends. The CDR3 has 18 residues. Looked up from germline, CDR1 is MDHEN and CDR2 is SYDVKM. The CDR3 nucleotides read TGTGCCAGCAGTTTATATCCCCCCGCTGGAGGCGGCACAGATACGCAGTATTTT. Translation gives CASSLYPPAGGGTDTQYF.

Turning to this clonotype: A much larger clone differs by one base, so this may be a read error. The rearrangement joins TRBV4-1 to TRBJ2-1, with TRBD2 matching 10 bases. CDR1 and CDR2 (germline): MGHRA, YSYEKL. The CDR3 is made up of 16 amino acids. The DNA of the CDR3 is TGCTCCAGCAGCCAAGGTCTCAGTAGCGGGAGGCGCGAGCAGTTCTTC. Translation: CSSSQGLSSGRREQFF.

This clonotype has just a few counts. This rearrangement joins TRBV7-2 to TRBJ2-7, with a possible D match to TRBD2 (7 bases). Germline V lookup: CDR1 SGHTA, CDR2 FQGNSA. This CDR3 spans 15 amino acids. Trimming pared 7 bases from V and 5 bases from J, leaving 21 bases between. CDR3 DNA: TGTGCCAGCAACCCCTGGGGGGGCCCCCAAGACGAGCAGTACTTC. It specifies CASNPWGGPQDEQYF. The full variable domain, its missing parts supplied by reference TRBV7-2 and TRBJ2-7, is GAGVSQSPSNKVTEKGKDVELRCDPISGHTALYWYRQSLGQGLEFLIYFQGNSAPDKSGLPSDRFSAERTGGSVSTLTIQRTQQEDSAVYLCASNPWGGPQDEQYFGPGTRLTVT.

This clonotype occurred a few times. The V and J genes are TRBV5-1 and TRBJ1-1; weak D call: TRBD1 (6 bases). Trimming took off 1 base at V and 0 bases at J, with 16 bases between the two ends. Germline V gene sequence: CDR1 SGHRS, CDR2 YFSETQ. The CDR3 runs 17 residues. CDR3 loop: CASSLLGGQTMNTEAFF. The CDR3 bases are TGCGCCAGCAGCTTGTTGGGGGGCCAAACGATGAACACTGAAGCTTTCTTT.

J is TRBJ2-5 and V is TRBV15; D gene ambiguous. Per germline, CDR1 LNHNV and CDR2 YYDKDF (reference sequence). V lost 6 bases to trimming and J lost 3 bases, with 8 bases between them. The CDR3 runs to 12 residues. The CDR3 protein is CATSTTEETQYF. The CDR3 DNA sequence: TGTGCCACCAGTACCACCGAAGAGACCCAGTACTTC.

In its sample, this clonotype was seen a few times. The rearrangement joins TRBV4-1 to TRBJ1-1; D ambiguous. The CDR3 consists of 17 residues. Looked up from germline, CDR1 is MGHRA and CDR2 is YSYEKL. V lost 1 base and J lost 4, with 19 bases in between. CDR3 residues: CASSQGRGFLEGTEAFF. The CDR3 region has the DNA TGCGCCAGCAGCCAAGGCCGTGGGTTTCTAGAGGGCACTGAAGCTTTCTTT.

CDR3 nucleotide sequence: TGCAGTGCTAGAGGCGGTAACAGGGTTAATGAAAAACTGTTTTTT. Translating gives CSARGGNRVNEKLFF. The V gene is TRBV20-1, the J gene TRBJ1-4; a possible D gene is TRBD1 (6 bases). CDR1 is DFQATT, CDR2 SNEGSKA, per germline (reference sequence). The CDR3 is 15 amino acids. The ends were cut back, 1 base at V and 4 bases at J, with 13 bases in the middle.

This clonotype has at least ten counts. The rearrangement joins TRBV11-2 to TRBJ2-5, with D unresolved. The V gene's germline CDR1 is SGHAT and CDR2 FQNNGV. The CDR3 length is 17 residues. The ends were cut back, 0 bases at V and 2 bases at J, with 16 bases in the middle. The CDR3 is CASSLDQWAGRQETQYF. The CDR3 region has the DNA TGTGCCAGCAGCTTAGATCAATGGGCAGGTCGGCAAGAGACCCAGTACTTC.

The chain is built from TRBV28 and TRBJ2-7, with 13 nucleotides matching TRBD2. This CDR3 region has 16 residues. Germline CDR1 MDHEN, CDR2 SYDVKM. V was pared by 4 bases and J by 2 bases, with 5 bases of the junction left unmatched. In nucleotides, the CDR3 is TGTGCCAGCAGTTCCCTGGGACTAGCGGGGACCTACGAGCAGTACTTC. Translating gives CASSSLGLAGTYEQYF.

Ten or more counts support this clonotype. The rearrangement uses TRBV11-3 and TRBJ2-5; D is undetermined. This CDR3 region has 13 residues. Trimming left V 3 bases short and J 2 bases short, with 7 bases between. CDR1 is SGHNT and CDR2 is YENEEA in the germline V gene. CDR3 residues: CASSLGFQETQYF. CDR3 sequence (DNA): TGTGCCAGCAGCTTGGGGTTTCAAGAGACCCAGTACTTC.

This clonotype occurred many times. This chain links TRBV4-1 with TRBJ2-1, with 7 bases fitting TRBD2. The CDR3 loop spans 15 amino acids. Germline assignment: CDR1 MGHRA and CDR2 YSYEKL. The V segment lost 6 bases and the J segment 0 bases; nucleotides outside the gene matches: 5. CDR3 amino acids: CASSRAGSSYNEQFF. CDR3 DNA: TGCGCCAGCAGTAGAGCGGGGAGCTCCTACAATGAGCAGTTCTTC.

This clonotype was observed a handful of times. The chain is built from TRBV7-2 and TRBJ1-4, with 12 bases that match TRBD1. The CDR3 is made up of 15 amino acids. Germline V CDR1 and CDR2: SGHTA, FQGNSA. With V trimmed by 5 bases and J by 8 bases, 6 bases remained unmatched. CDR3 loop: CASSQRDRGLEKLFF. The DNA for the CDR3 is TGTGCCAGCAGCCAGCGGGACAGGGGGCTCGAAAAACTGTTTTTT. Full variable domain (rest looked up from reference TRBV7-2 and TRBJ1-4): GAGVSQSPSNKVTEKGKDVELRCDPISGHTALYWYRQSLGQGLEFLIYFQGNSAPDKSGLPSDRFSAERTGGSVSTLTIQRTQQEDSAVYLCASSQRDRGLEKLFFGSGTQLSVL.

In this sample, this clonotype turned up a few times. The J gene is TRBJ2-1, the V gene TRBV11-2, with D perhaps TRBD1 or TRBD2 (5 bases each). The CDR3 contains 13 residues. The germline CDR1 and CDR2 sequences are SGHAT and FQNNGV. V was shortened by 6 bases and J by 7 bases, with 13 bases between the two germline ends. The CDR3 reads CASRRGPLNEQFF. CDR3 in DNA: TGTGCCAGCAGACGGGGACCGTTAAATGAGCAGTTCTTC.

At least ten counts were recorded for this clonotype. The rearrangement joins TRBV10-3 to TRBJ2-1; D ambiguous. CDR1 ENHRY and CDR2 SYGVKD come from the germline V gene. The CDR3 sequence is 11 residues long. V lost 2 bases and J lost 8, with 4 bases in between. The chain's CDR3 is CAISEQYEQFF. The CDR3 coding sequence is TGTGCCATCAGTGAGCAGTATGAGCAGTTCTTC.

As for this clonotype: A read error is likely, as this CDR3 ends without the conserved phenylalanine or tryptophan. The CDR3 DNA sequence: TGTGCCAGCAGCCTAGGGAGCTCCTACAATGAGCAGTTCATC. It is translated as CASSLGSSYNEQFI. The chain links TRBV7-8 to TRBJ2-1, with D perhaps matching TRBD2 (5 bases). CDR1 SGHVS and CDR2 FQNEAQ come from the germline V gene. The CDR3 has 14 amino acids. V was cut by 5 bases and J by 0 bases, with 8 bases left in between.

This clonotype was seen ten or more times. The rearrangement links TRBV10-3 to TRBJ2-5; 8 bases align to TRBD1. Germline V gene data show CDR1 as ENHRY and CDR2 as SYGVKD. This CDR3 contains 14 residues. The J segment lost 4 bases and the V segment lost 5 bases, leaving 6 bases of the junction unmatched. CDR3 in amino acids: CAISRQTGAETQYF. Written as DNA, the CDR3 is TGTGCCATCAGTCGACAGACAGGGGCAGAGACCCAGTACTTC.

This clonotype was recorded a few times. CDR3 sequence: CASSPQNYEQYF. CDR3 DNA sequence: TGTGCCAGCAGTCCACAGAACTACGAGCAGTACTTC. The chain recombines TRBV2 with TRBJ2-7; D not resolved. The V end was cut by 5 bases, the J end by 3 bases, with 8 bases between. CDR3 length: 12 amino acids. Germline assignment: CDR1 SNHLY and CDR2 FYNNEI.

V gene TRBV12-3 or TRBV12-4 combines with J gene TRBJ2-5; D may correspond to TRBD1 or TRBD2 (5 bases each). Trimming removed 6 bases at V and 2 bases at J, with 16 bases between. The CDR3 has 15 amino acids. CDR3 nucleotides: TGTGCCAGCAGCCCTACTAGGACACCGCAAGAGACCCAGTACTTC. Its translation: CASSPTRTPQETQYF.

This clonotype was observed a few times. This rearrangement joins TRBV29-1 to TRBJ2-3; unclear D gene. V was clipped by 1 base and J by 3 bases, with 8 bases between them. The CDR3 sequence is 13 residues long. Germline loops: CDR1 SQVTM, CDR2 ANQGSEA. CDR3 residues: CSVEGRQTDTQYF. CDR3 DNA sequence: TGCAGCGTTGAAGGACGTCAGACAGATACGCAGTATTTT.

CDR3 sequence (DNA): TGTGCCAGCAGCTTAGTCCAGAGCTACGAGCAGTACTTC. It is translated as CASSLVQSYEQYF. The chain is built from TRBV7-9 and TRBJ2-7; D unresolved. This CDR3 is built from 13 residues. From germline, CDR1 is SEHNR and CDR2 FQNEAQ (reference sequence). V was pared by 1 base and J by 3 bases, with 7 bases between.

This clonotype occurred many times. The V gene is TRBV7-3, the J gene TRBJ2-1; D unclear. Germline-derived CDR1 and CDR2 are SGHTA and FQGTGA. This CDR3 is built from 13 residues. Trimming took 4 bases from V and 9 from J, leaving 13 bases between them. The CDR3 sequence is CASSSLVNTEQFF. The CDR3 DNA reads TGTGCCAGCAGCTCCCTCGTTAATACTGAGCAGTTCTTC.

This clonotype was observed a few times. This chain links TRBV5-1 with TRBJ2-5, with D unclear. Germline CDR1 and CDR2: SGHRS and YFSETQ. Deletions cut 3 bases from V and 4 bases from J, with 10 bases between. This CDR3 is 13 amino acids long. The CDR3 reads CASSSEGIETQYF. The CDR3 DNA is TGCGCCAGCAGCTCCGAAGGTATAGAGACCCAGTACTTC.